What follows is one T cell receptor (beta chain) and its context. Trimming removed 4 bases from V and 4 bases from J, with 7 bases in between. This CDR3 region has 12 residues. In the study's own analysis: Nucleated cell counts were estimated from reference gene primer amplification. Some clones are missing from TCRdb's copy, which holds only in-frame ones; the method was immunoSEQ multiplex PCR. The V and J calls and the clone size are those of that table, but D and trimming were determined from the DNA. This repertoire shows 250,000 to 300,000 clones, 90% found once; its top ten account for under 2.5%. Seattle-derived patients entered the study during active infection and were followed longitudinally. This record belongs to a study of blood T cell repertoires in COVID-19. Study in general: Whether acute or convalescent, the COVID-19 samples came from the United States, Italy and Spain. The cDNA or gDNA used as material had been derived from T cells, B-cell-depleted T cells, or PBMCs.

The chain recombines TRBV12-3 or TRBV12-4 with TRBJ1-2, with D uncertain. This clonotype was obtained from a woman between 55 and 75 years old with COVID-19, enrolled during active disease. The sample was peripheral blood. CDR3 nucleotide sequence: TGTGCCAGCAGTTCCAGGCTCTATGGCTACACCTTC. Translating gives CASSSRLYGYTF.